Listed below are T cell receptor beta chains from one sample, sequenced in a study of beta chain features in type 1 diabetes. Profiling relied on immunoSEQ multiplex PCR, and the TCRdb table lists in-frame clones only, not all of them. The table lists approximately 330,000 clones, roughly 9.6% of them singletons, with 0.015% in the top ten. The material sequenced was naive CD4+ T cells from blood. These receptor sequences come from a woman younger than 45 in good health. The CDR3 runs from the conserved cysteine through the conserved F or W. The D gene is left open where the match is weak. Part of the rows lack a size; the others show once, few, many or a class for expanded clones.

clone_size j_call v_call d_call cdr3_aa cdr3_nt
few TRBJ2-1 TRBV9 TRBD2 CASSVSGLPNEQFF TGTGCCAGCAGCGTCTCGGGACTACCAAATGAGCAGTTCTTC
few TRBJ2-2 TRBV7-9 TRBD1 CASSSGQGNTGELFF TGTGCCAGCAGCTCCGGACAGGGAAACACCGGGGAGCTGTTTTTT
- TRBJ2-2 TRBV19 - CASSPDSWDWGTGELFF TGTGCCAGTAGTCCCGACTCATGGGACTGGGGCACCGGGGAGCTGTTTTTT
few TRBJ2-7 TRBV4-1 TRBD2 CASSQDPPGLAGASHEQYF TGCGCCAGCAGCCAAGATCCCCCGGGTTTGGCGGGAGCTTCCCACGAGCAGTACTTC
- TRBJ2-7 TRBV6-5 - CASSSGPYEQYF TGTGCCAGCAGTTCAGGGCCCTACGAGCAGTACTTC
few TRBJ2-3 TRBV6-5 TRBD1 CASSRDRADTQYF TGTGCCAGCAGTAGGGACAGGGCAGATACGCAGTATTTT
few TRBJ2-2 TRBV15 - CATSREPRGNTGELFF TGTGCCACCAGCAGAGAACCGAGAGGGAACACCGGGGAGCTGTTTTTT
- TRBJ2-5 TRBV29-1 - CSGNRGGETQYF TGCAGCGGGAATAGGGGGGGAGAGACCCAGTACTTC
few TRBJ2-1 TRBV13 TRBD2 CASRLAGGWTGRFF TGTGCCAGCAGGCTAGCGGGAGGCTGGACGGGACGGTTCTTC
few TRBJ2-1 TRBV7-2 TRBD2 CASSLIAGGPSREQFF TGTGCCAGCAGCCTGATAGCGGGAGGGCCCTCGAGAGAGCAGTTCTTC
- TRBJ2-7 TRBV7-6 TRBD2 CASSSQGLAGGEQYF TGTGCCAGCAGCTCCCAGGGACTAGCGGGAGGCGAGCAGTACTTC
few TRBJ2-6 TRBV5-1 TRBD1 CASNLSDRKNSGANVLTF TGCGCCAGCAACCTATCGGACAGGAAAAACTCTGGGGCCAACGTCCTGACTTTC
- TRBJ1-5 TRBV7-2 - CASSLARGAGQPQHF TGTGCCAGCAGCTTAGCTCGGGGGGCAGGGCAGCCCCAGCATTTT
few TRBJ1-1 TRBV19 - CASSTRSGRASGEAFF TGTGCCAGTAGCACTCGATCAGGGAGGGCAAGCGGTGAAGCTTTCTTT
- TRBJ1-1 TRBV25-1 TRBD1 CASSGGTGRKAFF TGTGCCAGCAGTGGGGGGACAGGACGGAAAGCTTTCTTT
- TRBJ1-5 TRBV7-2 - CASSYQGNQPQHF TGTGCCAGCAGCTACCAGGGGAATCAGCCCCAGCATTTT
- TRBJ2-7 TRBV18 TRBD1 CASSLQGASYEQYF TGTGCCAGCTCACTACAGGGGGCATCCTACGAGCAGTACTTC
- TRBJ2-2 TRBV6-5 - CASSYLGRGETGELFF TGTGCCAGCAGTTACTTGGGCAGGGGAGAAACCGGGGAGCTGTTTTTT
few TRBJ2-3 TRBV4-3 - CASSQGPPRIADTQYF TGCGCCAGCAGCCAAGGCCCCCCGAGGATCGCAGATACGCAGTATTTT
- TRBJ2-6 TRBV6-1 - CASQTYSSGANVLTF TGTGCCAGCCAAACTTATAGCTCTGGGGCCAACGTCCTGACTTTC
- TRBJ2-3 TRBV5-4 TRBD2 CASSRLAGGSGTQYF TGTGCCAGCAGCCGACTAGCGGGAGGTTCGGGTACGCAGTATTTT
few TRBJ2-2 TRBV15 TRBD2 CATSPHPTSGSIGGELFF TGTGCCACCAGCCCCCATCCGACTAGCGGGAGTATCGGCGGGGAGCTGTTTTTT
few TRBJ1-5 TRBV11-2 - CASSLDSWGRNQPQHF TGTGCCAGCAGCTTAGATAGTTGGGGGCGGAATCAGCCCCAGCATTTT
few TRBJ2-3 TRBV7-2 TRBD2 CASSLAGGPSLQYF TGTGCCAGCAGCTTAGCGGGAGGGCCCTCTCTGCAGTATTTT
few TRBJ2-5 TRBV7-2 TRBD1 CASTSGPGGGETQYF TGTGCCAGCACTTCGGGACCAGGGGGTGGAGAGACCCAGTACTTC
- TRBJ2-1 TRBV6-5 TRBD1 CASSFDRGYNEQFF TGTGCCAGCAGTTTCGACAGGGGTTACAATGAGCAGTTCTTC
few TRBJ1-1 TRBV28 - CASRRSGNTEAFF TGTGCCAGCAGGAGATCAGGGAACACTGAAGCTTTCTTT
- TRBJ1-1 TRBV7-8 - CASSLASGSHMNTEAFF TGTGCCAGCAGCTTAGCGTCCGGGAGCCACATGAACACTGAAGCTTTCTTT
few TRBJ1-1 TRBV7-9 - CASSLVGENTEAFF TGTGCCAGCAGCTTAGTAGGGGAGAACACTGAAGCTTTCTTT
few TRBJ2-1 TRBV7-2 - CASSLGLIYNEQFF TGTGCCAGCAGCTTAGGTCTAATTTACAATGAGCAGTTCTTC
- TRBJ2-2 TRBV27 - CASSLFGGGTGELFF TGTGCCAGCAGTTTATTTGGGGGCGGAACCGGGGAGCTGTTTTTT
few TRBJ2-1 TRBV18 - CASSPLGSSYNEQFF TGTGCCAGCTCACCACTCGGTAGCTCCTACAATGAGCAGTTCTTC
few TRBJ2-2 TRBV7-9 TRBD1 CASINSGTGLTGELFF TGTGCCAGCATTAATTCGGGGACAGGGCTCACCGGGGAGCTGTTTTTT
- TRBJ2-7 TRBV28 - CASRQSLEPYEQYF TGTGCCAGCAGACAGTCCCTGGAACCCTACGAGCAGTACTTC
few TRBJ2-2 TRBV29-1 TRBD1 CSVEWDRVDTGELFF TGCAGCGTTGAGTGGGACAGGGTTGACACCGGGGAGCTGTTTTTT
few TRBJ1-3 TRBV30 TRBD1 CAWNPGTGENTIYF TGTGCCTGGAACCCCGGGACAGGGGAAAACACCATATATTTT
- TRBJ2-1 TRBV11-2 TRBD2 CASSFAGGRNEQFF TGTGCCAGCAGCTTCGCGGGAGGGCGGAATGAGCAGTTCTTC
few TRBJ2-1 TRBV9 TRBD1 CASSLQTGFEQFF TGTGCCAGCAGCTTACAGACAGGGTTTGAGCAGTTCTTC
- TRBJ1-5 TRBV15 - CATSSWNRQGGIGNQPQHF TGTGCCACCAGCTCTTGGAACAGGCAAGGGGGAATTGGCAATCAGCCCCAGCATTTT
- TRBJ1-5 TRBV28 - CASSFRSGGNRQPQHF TGTGCCAGCAGTTTTAGGTCGGGAGGCAATCGACAGCCCCAGCATTTT
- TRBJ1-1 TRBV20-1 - CSARSTEAFF TGCAGTGCTAGATCGACTGAAGCTTTCTTT
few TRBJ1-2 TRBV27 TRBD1 CASSSTGGGYTF TGTGCCAGCAGTTCCACAGGGGGGGGCTACACCTTC